These T cell receptor beta chains were read from a single sample in a study of T and B cells in COVID-19 patients. Using its own MiXCR run on the multiplex PCR reads, TCRdb lists one record per CDR3 protein. The sample has tens of thousands of distinct CDR3 sequences, over 25% seen once. The source material was blood. All receptors come from a human donor who had recovered from COVID-19. CDR3s include the opening cysteine and the closing phenylalanine or tryptophan. The D gene is left open where the match is weak. Size is stated for part of the rows, as once, few or many counts, or as a class when the clone is expanded.

TRBD2	TRBV10-3	-	TRBJ2-1	CAISDSGGAYNEQFF	TGTGCCATCAGTGATTCCGGGGGGGCTTACAATGAGCAGTTCTTC
-	TRBV5-1	-	TRBJ2-7	CASSLVGGTLEQYF	TGCGCCAGCAGCTTGGTTGGGGGGACCCTCGAGCAGTACTTC
-	TRBV27	-	TRBJ2-7	CASSPSSGLKVYEQYF	TGTGCCAGCAGTCCCTCTTCCGGACTGAAAGTCTACGAGCAGTACTTC
TRBD2	TRBV29-1	medium-sized	TRBJ2-1	CSVEGTSDYNEQFF	TGCAGCGTTGAAGGGACTAGCGACTACAATGAGCAGTTCTTC
-	TRBV6-5	many	TRBJ2-1	CASSYDRDGRGRRAEQFF	TGTGCCAGCAGTTACGACCGAGATGGGAGAGGGAGGAGGGCTGAGCAGTTCTTC
-	TRBV20-1	once	TRBJ2-5	CSADGTFETQYF	TGCAGTGCCGACGGGACTTTCGAGACCCAGTACTTC
-	TRBV28	few	TRBJ2-2	CASSPLGGELFF	TGTGCCAGCAGTCCCCTGGGCGGGGAGCTGTTTTTT
-	TRBV18	-	TRBJ2-1	CASSPQGVEQFF	TGTGCCAGCTCACCACAGGGGGTTGAGCAGTTCTTC
TRBD1	TRBV6-6	-	TRBJ2-7	CASKSGTGTIEQYF	TGTGCCAGCAAGTCCGGGACAGGGACAATCGAGCAGTACTTC
TRBD1	TRBV19	-	TRBJ1-5	CASSARTGGDGQPQHF	TGTGCCAGTAGTGCCCGGACAGGGGGCGATGGTCAGCCCCAGCATTTT
-	TRBV6-1	-	TRBJ1-5	CASSDLGAPQPQHF	TGTGCCAGCAGTGATCTAGGGGCCCCCCAGCCCCAGCATTTT
-	TRBV12-3/TRBV12-4	-	TRBJ2-3	CASSFSSDTQYF	TGTGCCAGCAGTTTTAGTTCTGATACGCAGTATTTT
TRBD2	TRBV6-5	medium-sized	TRBJ2-1	CASSYSLPSGIYNEQFF	TGTGCCAGCAGTTACTCGTTACCTAGCGGCATTTACAATGAGCAGTTCTTC
TRBD2	TRBV6-5	few	TRBJ2-7	CASSPYPLLAGGPHEQYF	TGTGCCAGCAGCCCATACCCCCTTCTAGCGGGGGGGCCACACGAGCAGTACTTC
-	TRBV10-3	-	TRBJ1-2	CAISDAGDYGYTF	TGTGCCATCAGTGATGCGGGTGACTATGGCTACACCTTC
TRBD2	TRBV19	-	TRBJ2-5	CASSFRLATEETQYF	TGTGCCAGCAGCTTTCGACTAGCTACCGAAGAGACCCAGTACTTC
-	TRBV18	-	TRBJ1-1	CASSPLGQNTEAFF	TGTGCCAGCTCTCCCTTAGGACAGAACACTGAAGCTTTCTTT
-	TRBV19	many	TRBJ2-7	CASSIGGNEQYF	TGTGCCAGTAGTATAGGGGGAAACGAGCAGTACTTC
TRBD1	TRBV20-1	-	TRBJ1-6	CSATGDRVSPLHF	TGCAGTGCGACCGGGGACAGGGTTTCACCCCTCCACTTT
-	TRBV10-3	many	TRBJ1-4	CAISATQGSGEKLFF	TGTGCCATCAGTGCCACGCAAGGGAGTGGTGAAAAACTGTTTTTT
-	TRBV7-6	-	TRBJ2-5	CASSLVGETQYF	TGTGCCAGCAGCTTAGTGGGAGAGACCCAGTACTTC
TRBD2	TRBV6-5	many	TRBJ2-2	CASSSRRGDYIGELFF	TGTGCCAGCAGTTCCCGACGGGGGGATTATATCGGGGAGCTGTTTTTT
TRBD1	TRBV11-3	-	TRBJ1-3	CASSRTGGSGNTIYF	TGTGCCAGCAGCAGGACAGGCGGCTCTGGAAACACCATATATTTT
-	TRBV29-1	many	TRBJ1-5	CSVGGSNQPQHF	TGCAGCGTTGGGGGTAGCAATCAGCCCCAGCATTTT
-	TRBV12-3/TRBV12-4	few	TRBJ2-7	CASSLMRRPYEQYF	TGTGCCAGCAGTTTAATGCGACGACCCTACGAGCAGTACTTC
-	TRBV4-2	-	TRBJ1-6	CASSQVGRGNSPLHF	TGTGCCAGCAGCCAAGTTGGCAGGGGAAATTCACCCCTCCACTTT
-	TRBV5-1	few	TRBJ2-3	CASSSTGDTQYF	TGCGCCAGCAGCAGCACTGGAGATACGCAGTATTTT
TRBD2	TRBV27	few	TRBJ2-1	CASTPWTGGPSSYNEQFF	TGTGCCAGCACCCCCTGGACGGGGGGACCGAGCTCCTACAATGAGCAGTTCTTC
-	TRBV19	many	TRBJ1-4	CASSKGGSEKLFF	TGTGCCAGTAGTAAGGGGGGCTCCGAAAAACTGTTTTTT
TRBD2	TRBV27	many	TRBJ2-3	CASSPGGGSQYF	TGTGCCAGCAGCCCGGGGGGGGGATCGCAGTATTTT
-	TRBV7-6	-	TRBJ2-5	CASSLATSGSGTQYF	TGTGCCAGCAGCTTAGCGACGTCTGGTTCCGGGACCCAGTACTTC
-	TRBV12-3/TRBV12-4	many	TRBJ2-7	CASSQTGGGAFEQYF	TGTGCCAGCAGCCAGACAGGAGGAGGGGCATTCGAGCAGTACTTC
-	TRBV19	few	TRBJ1-5	CASSRDLGSQPQHF	TGTGCCAGTAGTCGGGACCTTGGGAGTCAGCCCCAGCATTTT